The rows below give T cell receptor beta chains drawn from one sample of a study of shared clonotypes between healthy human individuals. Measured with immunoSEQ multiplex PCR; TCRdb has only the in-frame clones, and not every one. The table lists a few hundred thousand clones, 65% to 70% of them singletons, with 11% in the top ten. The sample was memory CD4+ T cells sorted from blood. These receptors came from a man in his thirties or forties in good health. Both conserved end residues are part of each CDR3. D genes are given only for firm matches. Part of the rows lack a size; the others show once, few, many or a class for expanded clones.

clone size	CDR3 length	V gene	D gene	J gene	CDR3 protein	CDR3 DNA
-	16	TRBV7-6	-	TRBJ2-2	CASSPIGGRDTGELFF	TGTGCCAGCAGCCCGATTGGGGGGCGGGACACCGGGGAGCTGTTTTTT
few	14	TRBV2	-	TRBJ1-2	CASSGQGRNYGYTF	TGTGCCAGCAGTGGGCAGGGTCGGAACTATGGCTACACCTTC
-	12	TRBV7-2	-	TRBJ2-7	CASSRDFYEQYF	TGTGCCAGCAGCCGGGATTTCTACGAGCAGTACTTC
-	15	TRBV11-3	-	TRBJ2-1	CASSLSWGFYNEQFF	TGTGCCAGCAGCTTGTCGTGGGGTTTCTACAATGAGCAGTTCTTC
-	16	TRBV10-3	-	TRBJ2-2	CAISVTSGEVGGELFF	TGTGCCATCAGTGTAACATCGGGAGAGGTTGGCGGGGAGCTGTTTTTT
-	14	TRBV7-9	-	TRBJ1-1	CASSLGQLNTEAFF	TGTGCCAGCAGCTTGGGGCAGCTGAACACTGAAGCTTTCTTT
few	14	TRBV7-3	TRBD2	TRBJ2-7	CASSLDTSGYEQYF	TGTGCCAGCAGCCTCGATACTAGCGGGTACGAGCAGTACTTC
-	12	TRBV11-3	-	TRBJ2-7	CASSRDLREQYF	TGTGCCAGCAGCCGCGACCTTCGGGAGCAGTACTTC
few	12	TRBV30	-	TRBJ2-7	CAWSAGAHEQYF	TGTGCCTGGAGTGCGGGGGCCCACGAGCAGTACTTC
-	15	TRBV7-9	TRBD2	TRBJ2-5	CASSPIAGRQETQYF	TGTGCCAGCAGTCCAATAGCGGGAAGGCAAGAGACCCAGTACTTC
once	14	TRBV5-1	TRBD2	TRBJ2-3	CASKTSGSTDTQYF	TGCGCCAGCAAGACTAGCGGGAGCACAGATACGCAGTATTTT
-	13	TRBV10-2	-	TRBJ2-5	CASSESGYETQYF	TGCGCCAGCAGTGAGTCTGGGTATGAGACCCAGTACTTC
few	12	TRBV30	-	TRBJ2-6	CALGSGANVLTF	TGTGCCCTCGGTTCTGGGGCCAACGTCCTGACTTTC
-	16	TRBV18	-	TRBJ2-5	CASSPPSARHGETQYF	TGTGCCAGCTCACCACCCTCCGCCCGACATGGGGAGACCCAGTACTTC
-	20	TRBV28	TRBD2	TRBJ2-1	CASSPGLAGGPRSSYNEQFF	TGTGCCAGCAGCCCGGGACTAGCGGGAGGGCCTAGGAGCTCCTACAATGAGCAGTTCTTC
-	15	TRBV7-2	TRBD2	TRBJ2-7	CASSLRLAGGYEQYF	TGTGCCAGCAGCTTAAGACTAGCGGGAGGCTACGAGCAGTACTTC
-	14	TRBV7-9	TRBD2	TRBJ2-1	CASSRAGPGNEQFF	TGTGCCAGCAGCAGAGCGGGACCAGGCAATGAGCAGTTCTTC
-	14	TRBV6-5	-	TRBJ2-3	CASTPQGSTDTQYF	TGTGCCAGCACTCCGCAGGGGAGCACAGATACGCAGTATTTT
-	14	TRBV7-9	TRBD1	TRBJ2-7	CASSPDREYYEQYF	TGTGCCAGCAGCCCAGACAGGGAGTACTACGAGCAGTACTTC
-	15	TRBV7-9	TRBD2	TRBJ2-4	CASSSAGSAKNIQYF	TGCGCCAGCAGCTCAGCGGGGTCGGCCAAAAACATTCAGTACTTC
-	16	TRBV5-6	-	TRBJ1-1	CASSFRAGTANTEAFF	TGTGCCAGCAGCTTCCGTGCCGGGACGGCGAACACTGAAGCTTTCTTT
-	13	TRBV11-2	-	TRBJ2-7	CASSLVAPREQYF	TGTGCCAGCAGCTTAGTAGCCCCACGGGAGCAGTACTTC
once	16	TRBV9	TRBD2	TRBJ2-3	CASSGGVAGATDTQYF	TGTGCCAGCAGCGGAGGAGTAGCGGGTGCAACAGATACGCAGTATTTT
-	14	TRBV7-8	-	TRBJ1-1	CASSARQTNTEAFF	TGTGCCAGCAGCGCCAGACAGACGAACACTGAAGCTTTCTTT
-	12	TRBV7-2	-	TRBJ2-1	CASSQTRDEQFF	TGTGCCAGCAGCCAAACAAGAGATGAGCAGTTCTTC
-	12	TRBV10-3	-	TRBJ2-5	CAAHSLQETQYF	TGTGCCGCTCACAGCCTCCAAGAGACCCAGTACTTC
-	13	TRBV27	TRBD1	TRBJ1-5	CASSGTGGQPQHF	TGTGCCAGCAGTGGGACAGGGGGCCAGCCCCAGCATTTT
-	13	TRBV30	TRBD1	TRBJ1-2	CASGRDSIYGYTF	TGTGCCAGCGGGCGGGACAGCATCTATGGCTACACCTTC
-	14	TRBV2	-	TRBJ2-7	CASRGYGQSHEQYF	TGTGCCAGCAGGGGGTATGGACAGAGCCACGAGCAGTACTTC
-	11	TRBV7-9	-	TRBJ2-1	CASSSSREQFF	TGTGCCAGCAGCTCGAGTAGGGAGCAGTTCTTC
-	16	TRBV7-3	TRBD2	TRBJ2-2	CASSLGAGEWTGELFF	TGTGCCAGCAGCTTAGGGGCGGGAGAATGGACCGGGGAGCTGTTTTTT
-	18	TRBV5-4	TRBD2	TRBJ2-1	CASSLGGLASGRSNEQFF	TGTGCCAGCAGCTTGGGGGGTCTGGCTAGCGGGAGGTCCAATGAGCAGTTCTTC
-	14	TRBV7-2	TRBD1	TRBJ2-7	CASSDRTGAREQYF	TGTGCCAGCAGCGACAGGACAGGGGCACGGGAGCAGTACTTC
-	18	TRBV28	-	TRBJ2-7	CASSTRPGAVAGTYEQYF	TGTGCCAGCAGTACCCGCCCGGGGGCTGTAGCGGGTACCTACGAGCAGTACTTC
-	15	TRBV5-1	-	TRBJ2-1	CASTSGSRSYNEQFF	TGCGCCAGCACAAGCGGGTCGAGGTCCTACAATGAGCAGTTCTTC
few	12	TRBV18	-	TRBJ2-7	CASSHNPYEQYF	TGTGCCAGCTCACATAACCCCTACGAGCAGTACTTC
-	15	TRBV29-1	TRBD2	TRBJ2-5	CSVPGTSGIWETQYF	TGCAGCGTCCCGGGGACTAGCGGGATATGGGAGACCCAGTACTTC
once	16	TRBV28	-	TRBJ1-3	CASSFNGRPSGNTIYF	TGTGCCAGCAGTTTTAATGGCAGGCCCTCTGGAAACACCATATATTTT
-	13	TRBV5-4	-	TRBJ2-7	CASSVRTDYEQYF	TGTGCCAGCAGCGTGCGGACAGACTACGAGCAGTACTTC
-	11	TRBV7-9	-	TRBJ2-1	CASSFLSEQFF	TGTGCCAGCAGCTTCCTTAGTGAGCAGTTCTTC
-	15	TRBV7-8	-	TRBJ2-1	CASSLETLLGNEQFF	TGTGCCAGCTCCCTGGAGACTCTGTTGGGCAATGAGCAGTTCTTC
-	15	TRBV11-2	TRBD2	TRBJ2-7	CASSQGLALSYEQYF	TGTGCCAGCAGCCAGGGACTAGCGCTCTCCTACGAGCAGTACTTC
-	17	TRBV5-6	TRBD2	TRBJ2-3	CASSLEVAGGNTDTQYF	TGTGCCAGCAGCTTGGAGGTAGCGGGAGGGAACACAGATACGCAGTATTTT
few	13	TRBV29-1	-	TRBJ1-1	CSSQLGPNTEAFF	TGCAGCTCCCAGTTGGGACCGAACACTGAAGCTTTCTTT
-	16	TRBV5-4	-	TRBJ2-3	CASSFPGLASTDTQYF	TGTGCCAGCAGCTTCCCGGGACTTGCGAGCACAGATACGCAGTATTTT
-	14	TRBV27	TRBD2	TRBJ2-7	CASRGLGQSYEQYF	TGTGCCAGCAGAGGACTAGGGCAATCCTACGAGCAGTACTTC
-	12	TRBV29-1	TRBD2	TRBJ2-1	CSAQRGYNEQFF	TGCAGCGCCCAGCGGGGGTACAATGAGCAGTTCTTC
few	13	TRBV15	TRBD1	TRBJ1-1	CATSGQGGTEAFF	TGTGCCACCAGCGGACAGGGGGGCACTGAAGCTTTCTTT
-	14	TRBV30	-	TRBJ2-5	CAWALQGGVETQYF	TGTGCCTGGGCATTACAGGGAGGAGTAGAGACCCAGTACTTC
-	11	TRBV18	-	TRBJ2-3	CASSERDTQYF	TGTGCCAGCTCCGAGAGGGATACGCAGTATTTT
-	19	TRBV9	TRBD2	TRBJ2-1	CASSAGLAAMLSSYNEQFF	TGTGCCAGCAGCGCAGGACTAGCGGCTATGCTAAGCTCCTACAATGAGCAGTTCTTC
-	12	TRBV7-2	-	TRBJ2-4	CASSLALNIQYF	TGTGCCAGCAGCTTAGCTTTAAACATTCAGTACTTC